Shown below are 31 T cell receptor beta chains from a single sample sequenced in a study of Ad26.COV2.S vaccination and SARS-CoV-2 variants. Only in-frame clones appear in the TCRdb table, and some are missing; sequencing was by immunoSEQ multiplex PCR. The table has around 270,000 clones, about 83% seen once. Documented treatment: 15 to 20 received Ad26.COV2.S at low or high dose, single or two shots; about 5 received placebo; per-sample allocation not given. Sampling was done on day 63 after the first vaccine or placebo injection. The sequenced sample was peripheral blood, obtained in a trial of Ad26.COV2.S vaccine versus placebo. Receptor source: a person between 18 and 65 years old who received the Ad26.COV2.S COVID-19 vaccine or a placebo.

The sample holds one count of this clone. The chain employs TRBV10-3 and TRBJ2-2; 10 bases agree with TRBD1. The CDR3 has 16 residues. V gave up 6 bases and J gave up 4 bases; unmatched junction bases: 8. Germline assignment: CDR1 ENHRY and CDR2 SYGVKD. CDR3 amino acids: CAIRTGGARGTGELFF. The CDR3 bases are TGTGCCATCAGGACAGGGGGCGCGCGGGGCACCGGGGAGCTGTTTTTT.

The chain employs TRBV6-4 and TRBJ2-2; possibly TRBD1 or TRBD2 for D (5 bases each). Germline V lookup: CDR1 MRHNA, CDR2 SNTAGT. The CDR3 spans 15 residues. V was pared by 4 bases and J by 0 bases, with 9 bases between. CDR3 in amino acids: CASSVGGPNTGELFF. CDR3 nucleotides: TGTGCCAGCAGTGTTGGGGGACCGAACACCGGGGAGCTGTTTTTT.

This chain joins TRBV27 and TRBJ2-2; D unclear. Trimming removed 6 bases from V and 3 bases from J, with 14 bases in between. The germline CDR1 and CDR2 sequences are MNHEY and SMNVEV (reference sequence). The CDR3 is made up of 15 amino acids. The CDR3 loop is CASRPGQWDTGELFF. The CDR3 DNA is TGTGCCAGCAGGCCGGGCCAGTGGGACACCGGGGAGCTGTTTTTT.

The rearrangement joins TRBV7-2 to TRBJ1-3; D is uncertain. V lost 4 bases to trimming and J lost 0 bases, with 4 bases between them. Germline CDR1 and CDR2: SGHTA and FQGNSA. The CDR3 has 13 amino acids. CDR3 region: CASSSNSGNTIYF. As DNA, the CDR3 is TGTGCCAGCAGCTCCAACTCTGGAAACACCATATATTTT.

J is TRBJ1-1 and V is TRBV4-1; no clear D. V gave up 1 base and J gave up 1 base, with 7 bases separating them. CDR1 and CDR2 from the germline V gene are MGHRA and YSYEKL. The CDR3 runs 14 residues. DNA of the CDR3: TGCGCCAGCAGCCAAGGGCTGAGGAACACTGAAGCTTTCTTT. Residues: CASSQGLRNTEAFF.

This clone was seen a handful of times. As DNA, the CDR3 is TGTGCCTGGAGTGTAAGTCTGAGCAATCAGCCCCAGCATTTT. It codes for CAWSVSLSNQPQHF. The rearrangement links TRBV30 to TRBJ1-5; no clear D gene. Trimming took 0 bases from V and 1 from J, leaving 7 bases between them. The CDR3 is 14 residues long. Germline CDR1 GTSNPN, CDR2 SVGIG (reference sequence).

The CDR3 here is CASHVPQGAHNEQFF. The CDR3 DNA reads TGTGCCAGCCATGTCCCGCAGGGGGCCCACAATGAGCAGTTCTTC. The rearrangement joins TRBV7-9 to TRBJ2-1; 8 positions match TRBD1. Germline V lookup: CDR1 SEHNR, CDR2 FQNEAQ (reference sequence). CDR3 length: 15 residues. The V segment lost 8 bases and the J segment 5 bases; nucleotides outside the gene matches: 11.

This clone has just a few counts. The CDR3 DNA is TGTGCCAGCAGTGTGTCAGCGGGGGGCCCGTACAATGAGCAGTTCTTC. It is translated as CASSVSAGGPYNEQFF. The genes are TRBV6-1 and TRBJ2-1, with TRBD2 matching 9 bases. V lost 4 bases and J lost 4; bases outside the gene matches: 8. The CDR3 sequence is 16 residues long. CDR1 is MNHNS and CDR2 is SASEGT in the germline V gene.

CDR3 in DNA: TGTGCCAGCAGCGTAGGAGGGAGAAACATTCAGTACTTC. Translating gives CASSVGGRNIQYF. This chain links TRBV9 with TRBJ2-4; a weak D match, TRBD2 (5 bases). The CDR3 runs to 13 residues. V was clipped by 0 bases and J by 6 bases, with 7 bases between them. Germline V gives CDR1 SGDLS, CDR2 YYNGEE. Drawing the rest from reference TRBV9 and TRBJ2-4, the complete variable domain is DSGVTQTPKHLITATGQRVTLRCSPRSGDLSVYWYQQSLDQGLQFLIQYYNGEERAKGNILERFSAQQFPDLHSELNLSSLELGDSALYFCASSVGGRNIQYFGAGTRLSVL.

Here the CDR3 DNA reads TGTGCCAGCAGCCCCGGGACGGTGGACTACAATGAGCAGTTCTTC. The encoded protein is CASSPGTVDYNEQFF. The rearrangement uses TRBV9 and TRBJ2-1, with D perhaps assigned TRBD1 or TRBD2 (5 bases each). CDR3 length: 15 amino acids. V lost 4 bases and J 3 bases, leaving 14 bases between the germline ends. CDR1 is SGDLS, CDR2 YYNGEE, per germline.

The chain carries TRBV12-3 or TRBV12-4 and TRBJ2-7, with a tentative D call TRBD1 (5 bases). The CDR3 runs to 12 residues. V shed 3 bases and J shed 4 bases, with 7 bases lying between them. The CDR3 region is CASSLTEYEQYV. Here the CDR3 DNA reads TGTGCCAGCAGTTTGACAGAGTACGAGCAGTACGTC.

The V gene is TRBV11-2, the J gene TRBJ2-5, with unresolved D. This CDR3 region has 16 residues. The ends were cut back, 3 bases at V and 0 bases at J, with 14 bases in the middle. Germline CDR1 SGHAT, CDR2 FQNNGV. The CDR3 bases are TGTGCCAGCAGCTTGTCGACTCCCACGTACCAAGAGACCCAGTACTTC. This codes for CASSLSTPTYQETQYF.

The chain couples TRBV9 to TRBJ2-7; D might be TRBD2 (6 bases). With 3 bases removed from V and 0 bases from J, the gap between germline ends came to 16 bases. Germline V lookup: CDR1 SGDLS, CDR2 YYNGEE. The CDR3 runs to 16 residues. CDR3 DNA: TGTGCCAGCAGCGCGAGTTCGGGGGTCAACTCCTACGAGCAGTACTTC. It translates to CASSASSGVNSYEQYF.

CDR3 protein: CAGSAGNTIYF. The CDR3 DNA follows: TGTGCCGGAAGCGCTGGAAACACCATATATTTT. The chain recombines TRBV30 with TRBJ1-3; D is ambiguous. The V end was cut by 8 bases, the J end by 2 bases, with 7 bases between. CDR3 size: 11 residues. Germline V gene lookup returns CDR1 GTSNPN and CDR2 SVGIG (reference sequence).

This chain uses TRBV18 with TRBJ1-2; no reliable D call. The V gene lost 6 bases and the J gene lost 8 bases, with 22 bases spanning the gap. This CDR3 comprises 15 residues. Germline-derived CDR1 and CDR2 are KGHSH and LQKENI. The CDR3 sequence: CASSPTTLANGGYTF. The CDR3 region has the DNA TGTGCCAGCTCGCCTACCACATTGGCCAACGGAGGCTACACCTTC.

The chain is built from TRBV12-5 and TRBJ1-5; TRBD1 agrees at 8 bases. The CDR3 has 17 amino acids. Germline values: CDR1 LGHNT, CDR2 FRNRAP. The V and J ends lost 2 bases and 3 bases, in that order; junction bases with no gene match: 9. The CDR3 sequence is CASGLIWTGTYNQPQHF. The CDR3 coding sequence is TGTGCTAGTGGTTTGATATGGACAGGGACTTACAATCAGCCCCAGCATTTT.

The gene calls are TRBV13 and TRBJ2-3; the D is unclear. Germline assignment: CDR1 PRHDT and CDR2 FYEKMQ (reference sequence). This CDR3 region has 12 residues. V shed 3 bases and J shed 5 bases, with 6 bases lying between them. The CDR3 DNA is TGTGCCAGCAGCTTTAATCGAGATACGCAGTATTTT. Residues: CASSFNRDTQYF.

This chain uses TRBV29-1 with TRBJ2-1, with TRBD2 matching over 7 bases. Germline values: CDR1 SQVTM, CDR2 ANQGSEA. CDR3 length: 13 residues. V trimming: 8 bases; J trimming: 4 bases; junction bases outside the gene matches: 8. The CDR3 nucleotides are TGCAGCTTTACCGGGACTATGTACAATGAGCAGTTCTTC. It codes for CSFTGTMYNEQFF.

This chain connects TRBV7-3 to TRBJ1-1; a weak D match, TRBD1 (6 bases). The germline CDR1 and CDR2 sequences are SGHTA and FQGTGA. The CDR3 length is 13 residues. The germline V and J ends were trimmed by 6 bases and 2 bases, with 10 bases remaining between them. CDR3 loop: CASSTGYNTEAFF. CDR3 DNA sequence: TGTGCCAGCAGTACAGGGTACAACACTGAAGCTTTCTTT.

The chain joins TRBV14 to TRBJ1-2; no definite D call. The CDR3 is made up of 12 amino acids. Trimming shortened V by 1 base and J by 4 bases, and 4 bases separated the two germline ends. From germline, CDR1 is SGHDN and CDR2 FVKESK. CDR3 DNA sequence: TGTGCCAGCAGCCAAGGGTTCTATGGCTACACCTTC. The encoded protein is CASSQGFYGYTF.

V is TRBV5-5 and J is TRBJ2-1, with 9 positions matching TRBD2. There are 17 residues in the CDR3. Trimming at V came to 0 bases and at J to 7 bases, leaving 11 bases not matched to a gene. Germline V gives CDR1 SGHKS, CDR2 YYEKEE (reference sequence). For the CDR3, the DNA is TGTGCCAGCAGCTTGGTTCTTCCCGGACTAGCGTTTAATGAGCAGTTCTTC. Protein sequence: CASSLVLPGLAFNEQFF. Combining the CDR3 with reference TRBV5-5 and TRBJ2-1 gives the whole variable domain DAGVTQSPTHLIKTRGQQVTLRCSPISGHKSVSWYQQVLGQGPQFIFQYYEKEERGRGNFPDRFSARQFPNYSSELNVNALLLGDSALYLCASSLVLPGLAFNEQFFGPGTRLTVL.

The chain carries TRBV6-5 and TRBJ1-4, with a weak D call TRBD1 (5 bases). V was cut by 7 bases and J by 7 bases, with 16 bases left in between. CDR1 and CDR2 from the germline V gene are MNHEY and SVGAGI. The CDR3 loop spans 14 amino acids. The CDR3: CASTLGQGSEKLFF. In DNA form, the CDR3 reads TGTGCCAGCACTCTGGGCCAGGGAAGTGAAAAACTGTTTTTT.

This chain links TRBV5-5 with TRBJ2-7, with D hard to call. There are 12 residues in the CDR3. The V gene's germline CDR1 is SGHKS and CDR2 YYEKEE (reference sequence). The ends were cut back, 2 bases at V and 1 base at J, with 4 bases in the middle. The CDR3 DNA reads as TGTGCCAGCAGCTTTGGTTCCTACGAGCAGTACGTC. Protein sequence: CASSFGSYEQYV.

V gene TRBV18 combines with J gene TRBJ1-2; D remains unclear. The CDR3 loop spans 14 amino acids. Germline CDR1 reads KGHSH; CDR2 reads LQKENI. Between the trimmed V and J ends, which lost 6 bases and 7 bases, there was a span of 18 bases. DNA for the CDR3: TGTGCCAGCTCGCGTAGCTCCCCGGAGGGTGGCTACACCTTC. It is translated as CASSRSSPEGGYTF.

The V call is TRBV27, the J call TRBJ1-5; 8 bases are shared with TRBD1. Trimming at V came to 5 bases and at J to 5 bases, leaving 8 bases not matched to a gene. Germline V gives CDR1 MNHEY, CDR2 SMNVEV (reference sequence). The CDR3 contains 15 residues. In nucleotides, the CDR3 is TGTGCCAGCAGTGCCACGCAGGGGGCAGATCAGCCCCAGCATTTT. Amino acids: CASSATQGADQPQHF.

The CDR3 region has the DNA TGTGCCACCAGCAGAGGAGCGGCTGGGGGCCACAATGAGCAGTTCTTC. Encoded protein: CATSRGAAGGHNEQFF. The chain combines TRBV15 with TRBJ2-1, with D possibly matching TRBD1 (6 bases). Germline loops: CDR1 LNHNV, CDR2 YYDKDF (reference sequence). The CDR3 spans 16 residues. V gave up 1 base and J gave up 5 bases, with 15 bases separating them.

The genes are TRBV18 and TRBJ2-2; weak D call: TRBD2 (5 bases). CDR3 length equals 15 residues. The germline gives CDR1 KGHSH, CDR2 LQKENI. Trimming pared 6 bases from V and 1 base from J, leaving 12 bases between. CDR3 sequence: CASSTSAGNTGELFF. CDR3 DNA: TGTGCCAGCTCGACAAGCGCGGGGAACACCGGGGAGCTGTTTTTT.

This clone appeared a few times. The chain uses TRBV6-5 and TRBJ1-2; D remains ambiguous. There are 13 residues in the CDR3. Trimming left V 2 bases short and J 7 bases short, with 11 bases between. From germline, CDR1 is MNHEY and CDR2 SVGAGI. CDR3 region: CASSYGLGAGYTF. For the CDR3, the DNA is TGTGCCAGCAGTTACGGCCTTGGTGCTGGCTACACCTTC.

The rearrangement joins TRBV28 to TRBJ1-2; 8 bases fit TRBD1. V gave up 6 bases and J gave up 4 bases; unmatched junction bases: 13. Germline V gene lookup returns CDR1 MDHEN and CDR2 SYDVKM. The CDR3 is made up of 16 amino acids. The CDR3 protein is CASSPPRQGRSYGYTF. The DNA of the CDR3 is TGTGCCAGCAGCCCGCCAAGACAGGGGAGGAGCTATGGCTACACCTTC.

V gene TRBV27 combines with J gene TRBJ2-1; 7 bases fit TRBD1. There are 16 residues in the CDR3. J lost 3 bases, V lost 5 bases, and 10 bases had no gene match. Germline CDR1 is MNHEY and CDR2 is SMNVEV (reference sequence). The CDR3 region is CASSPSTGDFYNEQFF. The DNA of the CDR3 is TGTGCCAGCAGTCCGTCAACAGGGGATTTCTACAATGAGCAGTTCTTC.

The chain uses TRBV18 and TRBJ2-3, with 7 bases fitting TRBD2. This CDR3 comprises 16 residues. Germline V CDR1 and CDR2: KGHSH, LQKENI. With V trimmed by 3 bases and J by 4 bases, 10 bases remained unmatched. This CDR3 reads CASSPVGEGLADTQYF. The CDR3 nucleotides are TGTGCCAGCTCACCCGTGGGGGAGGGCCTTGCAGATACGCAGTATTTT.